The 3 T cell receptor beta chains reported below all come from one sample, sequenced in a study of T cell repertoires in cytomegalovirus infection. TCRdb fed the reads into MiXCR, producing one record per CDR3 protein. The sample contains 90,000 to 130,000 distinct CDR3 sequences, roughly 9.1% of which appear only once. Their cognate antigens are unknown. The specimen sequenced was PBMCs, sequenced either directly or after in vitro stimulation (not recorded which). The source is a human donor in good health (CMV status not recorded). Some clones in this sample may be carry-over from other donors' samples.

The V gene is TRBV30, the J gene TRBJ2-1; D is uncertain. V shed 4 bases and J shed 7 bases, with 11 bases lying between them. Germline V gene sequence: CDR1 GTSNPN, CDR2 SVGIG (reference sequence). The CDR3 consists of 12 residues. For the CDR3, the DNA is TGTGCCTGGACGGACGGATGGAATGAGCAGTTCTTC. It translates to CAWTDGWNEQFF. The full variable domain, its missing parts supplied by reference TRBV30 and TRBJ2-1, is SQTIHQWPATLVQPVGSPLSLECTVEGTSNPNLYWYRQAAGRGLQLLFYSVGIGQISSEVPQNLSASRPQDRQFILSSKKLLLSDSGFYLCAWTDGWNEQFFGPGTRLTVL.

This clonotype was recorded at least ten times. V is TRBV7-2 and J is TRBJ2-1, with 12 bases identical to TRBD2. The V segment lost 2 bases and the J segment 2 bases; nucleotides outside the gene matches: 19. This CDR3 is 22 amino acids long. CDR1 SGHTA and CDR2 FQGNSA come from the germline V gene. The CDR3 DNA sequence: TGTGCCAGCAGCTTATCACGACGGGAATGGACATCTAGCGGGAGGGCCTACAATGAGCAGTTCTTC. Protein: CASSLSRREWTSSGRAYNEQFF. Drawing the rest from reference TRBV7-2 and TRBJ2-1, the complete variable domain is GAGVSQSPSNKVTEKGKDVELRCDPISGHTALYWYRQSLGQGLEFLIYFQGNSAPDKSGLPSDRFSAERTGGSVSTLTIQRTQQEDSAVYLCASSLSRREWTSSGRAYNEQFFGPGTRLTVL.

This clonotype was seen at least ten times. The gene calls are TRBV7-8 and TRBJ2-6, with 12 bases identical to TRBD1. Germline loops: CDR1 SGHVS, CDR2 FQNEAQ. Trimming removed 3 bases from V and 1 base from J; junction bases left unmatched: 4. The CDR3 extends over 18 amino acids. CDR3 sequence: CASSFRDRGLSGANVLTF. CDR3 bases: TGTGCCAGCAGCTTCCGGGACAGGGGGCTTTCTGGGGCCAACGTCCTGACTTTC.